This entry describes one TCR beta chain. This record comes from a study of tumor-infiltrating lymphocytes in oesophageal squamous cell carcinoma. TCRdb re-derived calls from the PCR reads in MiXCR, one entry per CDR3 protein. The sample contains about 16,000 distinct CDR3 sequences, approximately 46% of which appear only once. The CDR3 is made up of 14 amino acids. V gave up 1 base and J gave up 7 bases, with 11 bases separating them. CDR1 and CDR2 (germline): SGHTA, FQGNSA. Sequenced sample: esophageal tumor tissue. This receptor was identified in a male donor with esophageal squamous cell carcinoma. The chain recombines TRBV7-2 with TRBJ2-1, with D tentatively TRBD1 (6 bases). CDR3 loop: CASSLDGTRNEQFF. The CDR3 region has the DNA TGTGCCAGCAGCTTAGATGGGACAAGGAATGAGCAGTTCTTC.